These 26 T cell receptor beta chains were sequenced from one sample in a study of beta chain features in type 1 diabetes. The study reverse transcribed the entire isolated RNA, so it sequenced expressed TCRB transcripts. Generated by immunoSEQ multiplex PCR, the TCRdb table keeps only in-frame clones and is missing some. This sample has 900,000 or so clones, with 15% to 20% found just once. The sample was naive CD4+ T cells from blood. All receptors derive from a woman younger than 30 in good health.

J is TRBJ2-1 and V is TRBV7-3; 9 nucleotides agree with TRBD1. Germline trimming cut 3 bases from V and 7 bases from J; bases unmatched to any gene: 7. The CDR3 length is 15 residues. Germline CDR1 is SGHTA and CDR2 is FQGTGA. The CDR3 DNA is TGTGCCAGCAGCTTTTACACAGGGGGCGGGAATGAGCAGTTCTTC. It codes for CASSFYTGGGNEQFF.

This clone was observed a handful of times. This rearrangement joins TRBV28 to TRBJ2-7; 11 bases match TRBD1. Looked up from germline, CDR1 is MDHEN and CDR2 is SYDVKM. V was pared by 3 bases and J by 5 bases, with 6 bases of the junction left unmatched. This CDR3 has 15 residues. The CDR3 DNA reads TGTGCCAGCAGTTTTGTCGGGACAGGGGGGAACGAGCAGTACTTC. This translates into CASSFVGTGGNEQYF. Drawing the rest from reference TRBV28 and TRBJ2-7, the complete variable domain is DVKVTQSSRYLVKRTGEKVFLECVQDMDHENMFWYRQDPGLGLRLIYFSYDVKMKEKGDIPEGYSVSREKKERFSLILESASTNQTSMYLCASSFVGTGGNEQYFGPGTRLTVT.

The CDR3 bases are TGTGCCAGCAGCTTTATCTCCCCCACAGATACGCAGTATTTT. It encodes CASSFISPTDTQYF. The gene calls are TRBV7-9 and TRBJ2-3; no clear D. The length of the CDR3 is 14 residues. V was pared by 3 bases and J by 2 bases, with 9 bases between. Germline V gene data show CDR1 as SEHNR and CDR2 as FQNEAQ (reference sequence).

This clone has just a few counts. The chain couples TRBV5-4 to TRBJ2-2, with D hard to call. Trimming shortened V by 0 bases and J by 6 bases, and 3 bases separated the two germline ends. CDR1 and CDR2 (germline): SGHNT, YYREEE (reference sequence). The CDR3 is 12 residues long. As DNA, the CDR3 is TGTGCCAGCAGCTTGGTTGCCGGGGAGCTGTTTTTT. It codes for CASSLVAGELFF.

The rearrangement joins TRBV27 to TRBJ2-2, with 9 bases that match TRBD2. CDR1 is MNHEY, CDR2 SMNVEV, per germline (reference sequence). The CDR3 is 16 residues long. V lost 8 bases, J lost 1 base, and 8 bases stayed unmatched. The CDR3 loop reads CASYPLAGKNTGELFF. The CDR3 DNA follows: TGTGCCAGCTACCCCCTAGCGGGGAAGAACACCGGGGAGCTGTTTTTT.

The chain recombines TRBV5-1 with TRBJ2-1, with TRBD2 identical over 13 bases. This CDR3 contains 18 residues. V lost 0 bases, J lost 7 bases, and 10 bases stayed unmatched. CDR1 is SGHRS and CDR2 is YFSETQ in the germline V gene. This CDR3 is CASSLELAGGPIVNEQFF. The CDR3 region has the DNA TGCGCCAGCAGCTTGGAACTAGCGGGAGGGCCTATCGTAAATGAGCAGTTCTTC. Filled out from reference TRBV5-1 and TRBJ2-1, the complete variable domain reads KAGVTQTPRYLIKTRGQQVTLSCSPISGHRSVSWYQQTPGQGLQFLFEYFSETQRNKGNFPGRFSGRQFSNSRSEMNVSTLELGDSALYLCASSLELAGGPIVNEQFFGPGTRLTVL.

The table lists this clone with a few counts. The rearrangement joins TRBV7-8 to TRBJ2-7; tentative D call: TRBD1 (6 bases). The CDR3 covers 14 residues. CDR1 SGHVS and CDR2 FQNEAQ come from the germline V gene. V was cut by 2 bases and J by 4 bases, with 12 bases left in between. DNA for the CDR3: TGTGCCAGCAGCTTAAACTTGCAGGGGTACGAGCAGTACTTC. This encodes CASSLNLQGYEQYF.

In this sample, this clone turned up a few times. This chain connects TRBV16 to TRBJ2-2; maybe TRBD1 (6 bases). Germline loops: CDR1 KGHSY, CDR2 FQNENV. The CDR3 has 14 amino acids. The germline V and J ends were trimmed by 4 bases and 7 bases, with 13 bases remaining between them. Here the CDR3 reads CASSPFRGIGELFF. The DNA for the CDR3 is TGTGCCAGCAGCCCCTTCAGGGGTATCGGGGAGCTGTTTTTT. Looking up the rest from reference TRBV16 and TRBJ2-2 gives the full variable domain: GEEVAQTPKHLVRGEGQKAKLYCAPIKGHSYVFWYQQVLKNEFKFLISFQNENVFDETGMPKERFSAKCLPNSPCSLEIQATKLEDSAVYFCASSPFRGIGELFFGEGSRLTVL.

The chain uses TRBV27 and TRBJ1-2; possibly TRBD1 for D (5 bases). With 3 bases removed from V and 6 bases from J, the gap between germline ends came to 14 bases. The CDR3 totals 14 residues. Per the germline V gene, CDR1 is MNHEY and CDR2 is SMNVEV (reference sequence). The CDR3 sequence is CASSFRAQGDGYTF. The CDR3 DNA is TGTGCCAGCAGTTTCCGAGCCCAGGGCGATGGCTACACCTTC.

The chain couples TRBV7-8 to TRBJ1-1; D call uncertain. Trimming removed 0 bases from V and 2 bases from J, with 4 bases in between. The CDR3 contains 13 residues. The germline gives CDR1 SGHVS, CDR2 FQNEAQ. As DNA, the CDR3 is TGTGCCAGCAGCTTAGCTGCAAACACTGAAGCTTTCTTT. Its translation is CASSLAANTEAFF.

This clone appeared a few times. CDR3 protein: CASSQAPLAGGLNEQFF. For the CDR3, the DNA is TGCGCCAGCAGCCAAGCCCCACTAGCGGGAGGGCTCAATGAGCAGTTCTTC. The genes are TRBV4-3 and TRBJ2-1; 13 bases line up with TRBD2. The germline V gene has CDR1 LGHNA and CDR2 YSLEER. The CDR3 covers 17 residues. The junction had 6 bases not matched to a gene; V was cut back by 1 base and J by 6 bases.

J is TRBJ2-7 and V is TRBV11-2; D uncertain. The V gene's germline CDR1 is SGHAT and CDR2 FQNNGV. The CDR3 has 17 amino acids. V lost 1 base, J lost 3 bases, and 19 bases lay in between. Here the CDR3 reads CASSLASLGVGDYEQYF. The DNA for the CDR3 is TGTGCCAGCAGCTTAGCCTCCCTAGGAGTGGGCGACTACGAGCAGTACTTC. Looking up the rest from reference TRBV11-2 and TRBJ2-7 gives the full variable domain: EAGVAQSPRYKIIEKRQSVAFWCNPISGHATLYWYQQILGQGPKLLIQFQNNGVVDDSQLPKDRFSAERLKGVDSTLKIQPAKLEDSAVYLCASSLASLGVGDYEQYFGPGTRLTVT.

V and J are TRBV7-8 and TRBJ2-2; unclear D gene. Germline CDR1 is SGHVS and CDR2 is FQNEAQ. CDR3 length equals 12 residues. Trimming left V 1 base short and J 7 bases short, with 4 bases between. CDR3 residues: CASSLGLGELFF. CDR3 sequence (DNA): TGTGCCAGCAGCTTAGGTCTCGGGGAGCTGTTTTTT.

CDR3 amino acids: CASSLGPSSQPQHF. DNA for the CDR3: TGTGCCAGCAGTTTGGGTCCTTCTTCTCAGCCCCAGCATTTT. The chain recombines TRBV28 with TRBJ1-5; D remains unclear. V was pared by 3 bases and J by 6 bases, with 12 bases between. This CDR3 has 14 amino acids. The germline V gene encodes CDR1 MDHEN and CDR2 SYDVKM.

The chain uses TRBV7-9 and TRBJ2-7; D might be TRBD2 (5 bases). Germline V gives CDR1 SEHNR, CDR2 FQNEAQ (reference sequence). Trimming removed 6 bases from V and 5 bases from J, with 11 bases in between. The CDR3 has 12 amino acids. In nucleotides, the CDR3 is TGTGCCAGCAGTCCAGAGGGCGACGAGCAGTACTTC. It codes for CASSPEGDEQYF. The variable domain in full, completed from reference TRBV7-9 and TRBJ2-7, reads DTGVSQNPRHKITKRGQNVTFRCDPISEHNRLYWYRQTLGQGPEFLTYFQNEAQLEKSRLLSDRFSAERPKGSFSTLEIQRTEQGDSAMYLCASSPEGDEQYFGPGTRLTVT.

Turning to this clone: Other nucleotide sequences in the sample specify the same CDR3. This chain joins TRBV28 and TRBJ1-5, with D possibly being TRBD1 (6 bases). V lost 4 bases, J lost 1 base, and 8 bases lay in between. Germline V lookup: CDR1 MDHEN, CDR2 SYDVKM. This CDR3 region has 14 residues. This CDR3 reads CASSSGGSNQPQHF. The CDR3 region has the DNA TGTGCCAGCAGTTCTGGGGGCAGCAATCAGCCCCAGCATTTT.

This clone was observed a handful of times. V gene TRBV10-2 combines with J gene TRBJ2-7; 12 bases match TRBD2. The CDR3 loop spans 14 amino acids. Germline V gene lookup returns CDR1 WSHSY and CDR2 SAAADI. The ends lost 6 bases at V and 4 bases at J; junction bases unmatched: 4. The CDR3 reads CASRATSGSYEQYF. The DNA of the CDR3 is TGCGCCAGCAGGGCGACTAGCGGGAGTTACGAGCAGTACTTC.

In its sample, this clone was seen a few times. V usage is TRBV7-3 and J usage is TRBJ2-7; D gene uncertain. The CDR3 is 13 amino acids. V dropped 0 bases and J dropped 5 bases, with 8 bases sitting between them. Germline V gives CDR1 SGHTA, CDR2 FQGTGA. The CDR3 bases are TGTGCCAGCAGCTTAACGACGGACCACGAGCAGTACTTC. Protein: CASSLTTDHEQYF.

This clone turned up a few times. The DNA of the CDR3 is TGTGCCAGCAGCTTATTCAGGGAGACCCAGTACTTC. It specifies CASSLFRETQYF. V and J are TRBV11-2 and TRBJ2-5; D gene ambiguous. The CDR3 extends over 12 amino acids. V gave up 2 bases and J gave up 5 bases, with 6 bases separating them. The V gene's germline CDR1 is SGHAT and CDR2 FQNNGV.

The chain joins TRBV18 to TRBJ1-5; D may be TRBD1 (5 bases). The CDR3 totals 12 residues. The germline V and J ends were trimmed by 9 bases and 3 bases, with 9 bases remaining between them. CDR1 KGHSH and CDR2 LQKENI come from the germline V gene. CDR3 sequence: CASGHINQPQHF. In DNA form, the CDR3 reads TGTGCCAGTGGACACATCAATCAGCCCCAGCATTTT.

The chain joins TRBV27 to TRBJ2-2; maybe TRBD2 (6 bases). V lost 7 bases to trimming and J lost 5 bases, with 14 bases between them. CDR3 length: 14 amino acids. Looked up from germline, CDR1 is MNHEY and CDR2 is SMNVEV (reference sequence). The CDR3 is CASKTGVETGELFF. In DNA form, the CDR3 reads TGTGCCAGCAAAACGGGAGTAGAGACCGGGGAGCTGTTTTTT.

This chain links TRBV7-8 with TRBJ2-5; D gene uncertain. The CDR3 covers 13 residues. Trimming took off 1 base at V and 3 bases at J, with 6 bases between the two ends. Germline CDR1 SGHVS, CDR2 FQNEAQ. CDR3: CASSLGWEETQYF. The CDR3 bases are TGTGCCAGCAGCTTAGGATGGGAAGAGACCCAGTACTTC.

Regarding this clone: Other nucleotide sequences from this sample produce the same CDR3. This chain joins TRBV4-2 and TRBJ2-1; 7 bases are a match to TRBD2. CDR1 is LGHNA, CDR2 YNFKEQ, per germline. The CDR3 runs 16 residues. The V and J ends lost 0 bases and 4 bases, in that order; junction bases with no gene match: 6. The CDR3 sequence is CASSQEVAGVYNEQFF. The DNA for the CDR3 is TGTGCCAGCAGCCAAGAGGTAGCGGGCGTGTACAATGAGCAGTTCTTC.

Points on this clone: Its ends do not fully match the called genes, so a read error is possible. This chain links TRBV29-1 with TRBJ2-1; D is undetermined. Germline CDR1 SQVTM, CDR2 ANQGSEA. This CDR3 contains 12 residues. The CDR3 sequence: CSVQELSNEQFF. In DNA, the CDR3 is TGCAGCGTTCAAGAACTTAGCAATGAGCAGTTCTTC.

This clone has more than one count but fewer than ten. V gene TRBV5-1 combines with J gene TRBJ1-1, with TRBD1 matching over 9 bases. V was pared by 4 bases and J by 7 bases, with 5 bases of the junction left unmatched. Germline V CDR1 and CDR2: SGHRS, YFSETQ. This CDR3 comprises 13 residues. CDR3 coding DNA: TGCGCCAGCAGCCATGGGACAGGGAATGAAGCTTTCTTT. Translated: CASSHGTGNEAFF.

V and J are TRBV7-8 and TRBJ2-7; either TRBD1 or TRBD2 may fit D (6 bases each). V was trimmed by 2 bases and J by 2 bases, leaving 13 bases between them. Germline V gene lookup returns CDR1 SGHVS and CDR2 FQNEAQ. The CDR3 totals 15 residues. CDR3 protein: CASSLRQAGPYEQYF. The DNA of the CDR3 is TGTGCCAGCAGCTTACGACAGGCGGGACCCTACGAGCAGTACTTC.